This T cell receptor beta chain was captured in a study of T-cell memory formation after mild COVID-19. Note on this clonotype: Its antigen is as yet unknown.

Constant-segment primers served in 5'RACE that generated TCR alpha and TCR beta cDNA libraries bearing sample barcodes and UMIs. TCRdb recomputed calls from the 5' RACE reads with MiXCR, one row per CDR3 protein. The sample has roughly 150,000 distinct CDR3 sequences, roughly 15% seen once; the top ten hold 13% to 15%. Germline V gene lookup returns CDR1 SGHNT and CDR2 YENEEA. The CDR3 runs to 17 residues. Trimming cost V 5 bases and J 4 bases, with 21 bases left between them. Study-level results: For contracting clones, CD4+ ones sat mainly in CM and EM, CD8+ in EMRA. That cross-reactive memory joined was suggested by some responding clones appearing in pre-infection memory. A second wave expanding day 15 to 37 was CD4+-biased; contracting clones were balanced.

V and J are TRBV11-3 and TRBJ2-1; D is unresolved. The clonotype originates from an adult woman who had mild COVID-19 (a few samples of this study predate the infection). Cell type and time point are not known. Specimen: PBMCs or a T cell subset sorted from them (not recorded which). The CDR3 here is CASSLIRYASGYNEQFF. The DNA of the CDR3 is TGTGCCAGCAGCCTGATTAGGTATGCGTCCGGTTACAATGAGCAGTTCTTC.